The sequence of this TCR beta chain was determined in a study of blood T cell repertoires in COVID-19 (dated by TCRdb to 2019 to 2021). Regarding the study in general: Samples covering the acute and convalescent phases of COVID-19 were provided by collaborators in the United States, Italy and Spain. The material from the prospective study consisted of cDNA or gDNA derived from T cells, B-cell-depleted T cells, or PBMCs. Deeply sampled blood TCRbeta repertoires from subjects exposed to, actively infected with, or recovered from COVID-19 were included in the dataset. The repertoires were released in a freely available public database intended as a resource for research on the immune response to SARS-CoV-2. The samples were drawn from the first 160 participants of the ongoing ImmuneRACE study and from some 1,300 subjects provided by 6 global collaborators. Sample metadata almost always included a de-identified subject ID, COVID-19 status, age in years and sex. Where available, HLA class I and class II types were obtained from metadata supplied by the sample provider rather than from assay-based typing. What the study reported, not specific to this receptor: How much clinical and demographic metadata was included differed by source and by participant, and the metadata was provided uncurated.

Collaborating institutions collected whole blood in K2EDTA tubes following their own protocols. For TCRbeta analysis, collaborators shipped samples in one of three forms: frozen whole blood, isolated PBMCs, or DNA extracted from either of those sample types. In the case of this clone: The antigen it binds to is not known. No base qualities exist here, and no much larger clone lies one base off it.

TCRbeta CDR3 regions were amplified from genomic DNA using the immunoSEQ Assay, a bias-controlled multiplex PCR. Turning to the authors' computational methods: The number of nucleated cells in each sample was estimated by amplification of reference gene primers within the assay. To quantify the absolute abundance of each unique TCRbeta CDR3 rearrangement, sequence reads were collapsed and filtered. For each sample, productive Simpson clonality was calculated as the square root of Simpson's diversity index over productive rearrangements. This is the immuneACCESS table as TCRdb keeps it, with only in-frame sequences that have V and J called. A part of the clones is gone; compared with another copy, unresolved V genes explain less than half, and the rest is unexplained. V and J calls and clone size come straight from that table; D and trimming were deduced from the DNA. The sample has 200,000 to 250,000 clones on record, 88% of them singletons. The ten largest clones add up to around 2.9% of the sample.

According to the germline V gene (reference sequence), CDR1 reads LNHNV and CDR2 reads YYDKDF. Inclusive of the bounding cysteine and phenylalanine, the CDR3 is 16 residues long. The retained sequence is limited to the CDR3, 48 bases, with the frame set at the first base. Cut back by 0 bases and 6 bases, the V and J ends lie 17 bases apart. Sample: peripheral blood. The chain uses TRBV15 and TRBJ1-2, with TRBD1 as a weak D call on 5 bases. This TCR came from an older woman with acute or convalescent COVID-19. The nucleotide sequence is TGTGCCACCAGCAGAGAGTCAGGGAACCTAATGGATGGCTACACCTTC. This yields the protein CATSRESGNLMDGYTF.